This T cell receptor beta chain was documented in a study of radiotherapy plus CTLA-4 blockade in lung cancer. Study results and limitations: Expansion of tumor-derived TCR clones was observed in blood after radiotherapy plus ipilimumab.

As to this clone: Its specificity is unknown.

Here immunoSEQ multiplex PCR was the method, and the copy in TCRdb shows in-frame clones only, minus some. The sample comprises more than 40,000 clones, approximately 85% of which are singletons, and 2.5% to 4% rests with the top ten. V lost 6 bases and J lost 0; bases outside the gene matches: 19. The CDR3 is made up of 19 amino acids. Germline lookup yields CDR1 SGHTA and CDR2 FQGNSA. The sample was peripheral blood, taken from a patient treated with radiotherapy plus ipilimumab. This chain uses TRBV7-2 with TRBJ1-2; 7 bases agree with TRBD1. The source is a human donor with non-small cell lung cancer who had stable disease on radiotherapy plus ipilimumab. CDR3 bases: TGTGCCAGCAGTCCACCCGGACAGGCGCGTCCCTCGGCTAACTATGGCTACACCTTC. Protein: CASSPPGQARPSANYGYTF.